One sample yielded the 26 T cell receptor beta chains listed below, sequenced in a study of patients and donors after allogeneic stem cell transplantation. A single record per CDR3 protein comes from TCRdb applying MiXCR to the RT-PCR reads. The sample carries more than 850,000 distinct CDR3 sequences, roughly 18% recorded once. Specimen: blood, either unsorted or a sorted T cell fraction (not recorded which). All receptors derive from a human donor who was either an allogeneic HSCT recipient or a stem cell or donor lymphocyte infusion donor (not recorded which). It is not recorded whose cells these are; they may come from a transplant donor.

This clonotype occurred a few times. The chain uses TRBV5-1 and TRBJ2-1, with TRBD2 matching over 7 bases. Germline-derived CDR1 and CDR2 are SGHRS and YFSETQ. This CDR3 contains 15 residues. V gave up 6 bases and J gave up 1 base; unmatched junction bases: 7. CDR3 nucleotides: TGCGCCAGCAACCAAGCGGGAAGATCCTACAATGAGCAGTTCTTC. It yields the protein CASNQAGRSYNEQFF. The variable domain in full, completed from reference TRBV5-1 and TRBJ2-1, reads KAGVTQTPRYLIKTRGQQVTLSCSPISGHRSVSWYQQTPGQGLQFLFEYFSETQRNKGNFPGRFSGRQFSNSRSEMNVSTLELGDSALYLCASNQAGRSYNEQFFGPGTRLTVL.

The chain joins TRBV20-1 to TRBJ2-2, with 11 bases that match TRBD2. The CDR3 has 18 residues. V gave up 4 bases and J gave up 2 bases; unmatched junction bases: 12. Germline loops: CDR1 DFQATT, CDR2 SNEGSKA (reference sequence). DNA for the CDR3: TGCAGTGCTAACATTATACAACTAGCGGGGGCCAACACCGGGGAGCTGTTTTTT. Amino acid sequence: CSANIIQLAGANTGELFF.

This clonotype has a handful of counts. The V gene is TRBV6-2 or TRBV6-3, the J gene TRBJ1-2, with unresolved D. Per germline, CDR1 MNHEY and CDR2 SVGEGT. The length of the CDR3 is 15 residues. V was cut by 0 bases and J by 8 bases, with 16 bases left in between. This CDR3 reads CASSYSKSKTAGYTF. The CDR3 region has the DNA TGTGCCAGCAGTTACTCGAAAAGCAAAACGGCGGGCTACACCTTC.

This chain connects TRBV3-1 to TRBJ1-1; D might be TRBD1 (5 bases). Germline CDR1 LGHDT, CDR2 YNNKEL (reference sequence). This CDR3 contains 17 residues. Trimming removed 2 bases at V and 0 bases at J, with 16 bases between. The CDR3 region has the DNA TGTGCCAGCAGCCAACCAACCCAGGGTTGGGTGAACACTGAAGCTTTCTTT. Its protein product is CASSQPTQGWVNTEAFF.

The chain carries TRBV29-1 and TRBJ1-1; no clear D gene. Germline V gene data show CDR1 as SQVTM and CDR2 as ANQGSEA. Trimming cost V 4 bases and J 5 bases, with 14 bases left between them. The CDR3 runs to 13 residues. The CDR3 region is CSVARTVDTEAFF. The CDR3 coding sequence is TGCAGCGTTGCGAGGACGGTGGATACTGAAGCTTTCTTT.

In this sample, this clonotype turned up a few times. This rearrangement joins TRBV6-1 to TRBJ2-1, with 12 bases fitting TRBD1. This CDR3 comprises 15 residues. CDR1 MNHNS and CDR2 SASEGT come from the germline V gene. J lost 14 bases, V lost 6 bases, and 14 bases had no gene match. The CDR3, as DNA: TGTGCCAGCAGACAACCGGGGACAGGGGGCCGCTGGGAGTTCTTC. Translating it yields CASRQPGTGGRWEFF.

Only a few counts were recorded for this clonotype. The V gene is TRBV5-6, the J gene TRBJ2-1; TRBD2 is a possible D gene (6 bases). Trimming stripped 0 bases from V and 5 bases from J, with 15 bases between. The CDR3 loop spans 16 amino acids. The germline V gene has CDR1 SGHDT and CDR2 YYEEEE. CDR3 sequence reads: CASSLAGGNRHNEQFF. The CDR3 DNA sequence: TGTGCCAGCAGCTTGGCGGGCGGGAACCGACACAATGAGCAGTTCTTC.

This clonotype was counted many times. The chain links TRBV4-3 to TRBJ2-7, with 9 bases aligning to TRBD2. The CDR3 loop spans 17 amino acids. J gave up 3 bases and V 4 bases, and 13 bases lay outside the gene matches. The germline V gene has CDR1 LGHNA and CDR2 YSLEER. The CDR3 spells CASSPQFQAGGSYEQYF. The CDR3 nucleotides are TGCGCCAGCAGCCCCCAATTCCAAGCGGGGGGAAGCTACGAGCAGTACTTC.

This clonotype was seen a handful of times. The chain combines TRBV30 with TRBJ2-1, with D perhaps matching TRBD2 (6 bases). V lost 0 bases and J lost 7, with 10 bases in between. Germline-derived CDR1 and CDR2 are GTSNPN and SVGIG (reference sequence). The CDR3 extends over 13 amino acids. The CDR3 nucleotides are TGTGCCTGGAGTGTAGCGGGTTATAATGAGCAGTTCTTC. This sequence encodes CAWSVAGYNEQFF.

This clonotype was seen many times. The chain joins TRBV20-1 to TRBJ2-5; D unresolved. V was trimmed by 1 base and J by 5 bases, leaving 8 bases between them. The germline gives CDR1 DFQATT, CDR2 SNEGSKA (reference sequence). There are 12 residues in the CDR3. CDR3 bases: TGCAGTGCTAGAGGCCTCCTGGAGACCCAGTACTTC. It specifies CSARGLLETQYF.

V gene TRBV20-1 combines with J gene TRBJ2-7; 10 bases match TRBD2. Germline V gene sequence: CDR1 DFQATT, CDR2 SNEGSKA (reference sequence). Trimming at V came to 0 bases and at J to 3 bases, leaving 11 bases not matched to a gene. The CDR3 loop spans 17 amino acids. In DNA form, the CDR3 reads TGCAGTGCTAGAGAAGAGCGGGAGGGCCGATTCAGCTACGAGCAGTACTTC. Encoded protein: CSAREEREGRFSYEQYF.

The chain recombines TRBV12-3 or TRBV12-4 with TRBJ1-6; D not resolved. This CDR3 spans 14 amino acids. V was trimmed by 5 bases and J by 7 bases, leaving 12 bases between them. The CDR3, as DNA: TGTGCCAGCAGTAGACCGGGCCAAAATTCACCCCTCCACTTT. Amino acids: CASSRPGQNSPLHF.

This clonotype was detected a few times. The rearrangement links TRBV5-6 to TRBJ2-1; 7 nucleotides agree with TRBD1. The CDR3 loop spans 13 amino acids. The germline CDR1 and CDR2 sequences are SGHDT and YYEEEE. J was trimmed by 15 bases and V by 1 base; bases with no gene match: 10. The CDR3 loop is CASSLSRDRSSFF. The DNA for the CDR3 is TGTGCCAGCAGCTTGTCCCGGGACAGATCCTCGTTCTTC.

The J gene is TRBJ2-6, the V gene TRBV12-3 or TRBV12-4, with a possible D match to TRBD1 (5 bases). This CDR3 has 11 amino acids. The V gene lost 7 bases and the J gene lost 13 bases, with 11 bases spanning the gap. CDR3 in amino acids: CASTPSGVLTF. The CDR3 coding sequence is TGTGCCAGCACCCCTTCAGGGGTCCTGACTTTC.

The chain carries TRBV7-6 and TRBJ1-5, with 7 bases that match TRBD1. The germline V gene has CDR1 SGHVS and CDR2 FNYEAQ. V shed 4 bases and J 7 bases; nucleotides not matched to a gene: 10. This CDR3 has 15 amino acids. The CDR3 DNA reads TGTGCCAGCAGCTCTTCGACAGGGTCTTCACAGCCCCAGCATTTT. This gives the protein CASSSSTGSSQPQHF.

This chain links TRBV20-1 with TRBJ2-7; tentatively, D is TRBD2 (5 bases). Germline V gene lookup returns CDR1 DFQATT and CDR2 SNEGSKA (reference sequence). V lost 3 bases and J lost 0, with 9 bases in between. This CDR3 region has 13 residues. The CDR3: CSASRGYSYEQYF. In DNA form, the CDR3 reads TGCAGTGCTAGTCGGGGATACTCCTACGAGCAGTACTTC.

This clonotype was seen only a few times. The rearrangement joins TRBV5-1 to TRBJ2-1; 7 bases are a match to TRBD2. The CDR3 runs to 15 residues. Per the germline V gene, CDR1 is SGHRS and CDR2 is YFSETQ. V lost 7 bases to trimming and J lost 4 bases; unmatched junction nucleotides: 11. CDR3 sequence (DNA): TGCGCCAGCGCGGAAAGGCGGGGGAATTACAATGAGCAGTTCTTC. Amino acids: CASAERRGNYNEQFF.

This clonotype appeared a few times. The chain carries TRBV29-1 and TRBJ2-1; the match to TRBD2 covers 16 bases. Germline V lookup: CDR1 SQVTM, CDR2 ANQGSEA. CDR3 length: 16 amino acids. J gave up 7 bases and V 6 bases, and 9 bases lay outside the gene matches. CDR3 in DNA: TGCAGCGTCCCGGGACTAGCGGGAGGGGGATGGAATGAGCAGTTCTTC. This codes for CSVPGLAGGGWNEQFF.

The chain recombines TRBV19 with TRBJ1-2; D is unresolved. The length of the CDR3 is 16 residues. Trimming left V 5 bases short and J 4 bases short, with 20 bases between. Germline V gives CDR1 LNHDA, CDR2 SQIVND (reference sequence). The CDR3 DNA reads TGTGCCAGTAGTCCTCAGTCACGGACGCCGGGCTATGGCTACACCTTC. It specifies CASSPQSRTPGYGYTF. Complete variable domain (other parts from reference TRBV19 and TRBJ1-2): DGGITQSPKYLFRKEGQNVTLSCEQNLNHDAMYWYRQDPGQGLRLIYYSQIVNDFQKGDIAEGYSVSREKKESFPLTVTSAQKNPTAFYLCASSPQSRTPGYGYTFGSGTRLTVV.

The chain couples TRBV2 to TRBJ1-1, with D hard to call. CDR1 is SNHLY and CDR2 is FYNNEI in the germline V gene. V dropped 3 bases and J dropped 4 bases, with 12 bases sitting between them. CDR3 length: 14 residues. The CDR3 DNA reads TGTGCCAGCAGTGATAGGAGGGCGTCCACTGAAGCTTTCTTT. This sequence encodes CASSDRRASTEAFF.

The chain links TRBV11-2 to TRBJ2-7; D is unclear. The germline V gene has CDR1 SGHAT and CDR2 FQNNGV. This CDR3 spans 14 amino acids. Trimming stripped 0 bases from V and 6 bases from J, with 12 bases between. CDR3 sequence (DNA): TGTGCCAGCAGCTTAGATTATTGGGAAAGCGAGCAGTACTTC. It codes for CASSLDYWESEQYF.

This clonotype showed up just a few times. V is TRBV4-2 and J is TRBJ2-2, with 12 bases lining up with TRBD2. The CDR3 sequence is 20 residues long. The V gene end was trimmed by 0 bases and the J gene end by 2 bases; junction bases not matched to a gene: 10. Germline V gene sequence: CDR1 LGHNA, CDR2 YNFKEQ. CDR3 DNA: TGTGCCAGCAGCCAAGATAGACCAGGACTAGCGGGGAGTAACACCGGGGAGCTGTTTTTT. Protein sequence: CASSQDRPGLAGSNTGELFF.

This chain uses TRBV2 with TRBJ2-1; 15 bases line up with TRBD2. CDR1 is SNHLY and CDR2 is FYNNEI in the germline V gene. V dropped 5 bases and J dropped 9; count of bases not matched to a gene: 11. This CDR3 spans 17 amino acids. CDR3 residues: CASSPGGLAGGPSEQFF. The CDR3 coding sequence is TGTGCCAGCAGTCCGGGGGGACTAGCGGGGGGCCCAAGTGAGCAGTTCTTC.

CDR3: CSVEGGMDNYGYTF. CDR3 nucleotide sequence: TGCAGCGTTGAAGGAGGGATGGACAACTATGGCTACACCTTC. This chain joins TRBV29-1 and TRBJ1-2; no definite D call. The CDR3 extends over 14 amino acids. V was cut by 1 base and J by 2 bases, with 11 bases left in between. Germline V gene lookup returns CDR1 SQVTM and CDR2 ANQGSEA.

The rearrangement joins TRBV7-8 to TRBJ2-3; D unclear. Trimming shortened V by 4 bases and J by 4 bases, and 12 bases separated the two germline ends. Germline V gene sequence: CDR1 SGHVS, CDR2 FQNEAQ. The CDR3 has 14 residues. CDR3 sequence reads: CASSSRHGPDTQYF. The DNA of the CDR3 is TGTGCCAGCAGCTCTCGACACGGGCCAGATACGCAGTATTTT. Together with reference TRBV7-8 and TRBJ2-3, the CDR3 gives the full variable domain: GAGVSQSPRYKVAKRGQDVALRCDPISGHVSLFWYQQALGQGPEFLTYFQNEAQLDKSGLPSDRFFAERPEGSVSTLKIQRTQQEDSAVYLCASSSRHGPDTQYFGPGTRLTVL.

The CDR3 DNA is TGTGCCAGCAGTGAATATCGGGGCAGCCAGCGCACAGATACGCAGTATTTT. This sequence encodes CASSEYRGSQRTDTQYF. This chain joins TRBV25-1 and TRBJ2-3, with D possibly being TRBD1 or TRBD2 (5 bases each). The V gene's germline CDR1 is MGHDK and CDR2 SYGVNS. Trimming stripped 0 bases from V and 1 base from J, with 14 bases between. The CDR3 is 17 residues long.